The 13 T cell receptor beta chains below were found in one sample sequenced in a study of beta chain features in type 1 diabetes. Notes on the study in general: A moderate, significant TCRB CDR3 shortening appeared in type 1 diabetes across four CD4+ subsets.

Antigens for these TCRs are unknown. Since all of the isolated RNA was reverse transcribed, expressed TCRB transcripts were what got sequenced. This table comes from immunoSEQ multiplex PCR, and its TCRdb copy is limited to in-frame clones, with some not included. The sample has around 140,000 clones, roughly 10% seen once. Sequencing input: central memory CD4+ T cells from blood. Receptors originate from a man aged 25-45 years with type 1 diabetes.

In its sample, this clone was seen a few times. This sequence joins TRBV18 and TRBJ2-7, with 10 bases identical to TRBD1. Germline V CDR1 and CDR2: KGHSH, LQKENI. The CDR3 runs to 14 residues. V lost 6 bases and J lost 5; bases outside the gene matches: 7. CDR3 in amino acids: CASSPGTGVNEQYF. The CDR3 DNA sequence: TGTGCCAGCTCCCCCGGGACAGGGGTCAACGAGCAGTACTTC. The entire variable domain, with the rest obtained from reference TRBV18 and TRBJ2-7, is as follows: NAGVMQNPRHLVRRRGQEARLRCSPMKGHSHVYWYRQLPEEGLKFMVYLQKENIIDESGMPKERFSAEFPKEGPSILRIQQVVRGDSAAYFCASSPGTGVNEQYFGPGTRLTVT.

The gene calls are TRBV30 and TRBJ1-6; TRBD1 aligns across 7 bases. The CDR3 runs 16 residues. From germline, CDR1 is GTSNPN and CDR2 SVGIG (reference sequence). J lost 6 bases, V lost 5 bases, and 13 bases had no gene match. CDR3 DNA: TGTGCCTGGTCGACAGGAAACAGGGGAGGTAATTCACCCCTCCACTTT. Translating gives CAWSTGNRGGNSPLHF.

CDR3 coding DNA: TGTGCCAGCAGTTTGGACGGAGGGAACTATGGCTACACCTTC. Encoded protein: CASSLDGGNYGYTF. The chain has TRBV7-3 and TRBJ1-2; no firm D call. The germline CDR1 and CDR2 sequences are SGHTA and FQGTGA. Trimming removed 6 bases at V and 2 bases at J, with 13 bases between. The CDR3 consists of 14 residues.

This chain links TRBV4-3 with TRBJ2-3, with 9 bases aligning to TRBD2. Germline CDR1 and CDR2: LGHNA and YSLEER. V trimming: 0 bases; J trimming: 6 bases; junction bases outside the gene matches: 10. CDR3 length: 17 amino acids. CDR3 in DNA: TGCGCCAGCAGCCAAGATTTGAAGCGGGGGGCCATTGATACGCAGTATTTT. Its translation: CASSQDLKRGAIDTQYF.

This clone turned up a few times. The chain recombines TRBV5-1 with TRBJ1-6, with D maybe TRBD1 (6 bases). The ends were cut back, 5 bases at V and 8 bases at J, with 11 bases in the middle. The CDR3 is made up of 13 amino acids. Germline V lookup: CDR1 SGHRS, CDR2 YFSETQ. The CDR3 nucleotides are TGCGCCAGCAGTTCAGGGGCCGATTCACCCCTCCACTTT. It yields the protein CASSSGADSPLHF.

The table lists this clone with a few counts. This chain links TRBV7-2 with TRBJ2-7; 7 bases are shared with TRBD2. CDR3 size: 12 residues. J gave up 7 bases and V 4 bases, and 4 bases lay outside the gene matches. Germline-derived CDR1 and CDR2 are SGHTA and FQGNSA. The CDR3, as DNA: TGTGCCAGCAGCTCCGGGGGGAGGGAGCAGTACTTC. Encoded protein: CASSSGGREQYF.

This clone showed up just a few times. This chain joins TRBV19 and TRBJ2-6; 8 bases are a match to TRBD1. CDR1 and CDR2 (germline): LNHDA, SQIVND (reference sequence). CDR3 length: 17 residues. J gave up 3 bases and V 7 bases, and 11 bases lay outside the gene matches. The CDR3 sequence: CASTRGRGLSGANVLTF. CDR3 DNA: TGTGCCAGTACCCGGGGCAGGGGGCTTAGTGGGGCCAACGTCCTGACTTTC.

This clone was observed a handful of times. The rearrangement joins TRBV6-6 to TRBJ2-5, with 7 positions matching TRBD2. J was trimmed by 5 bases and V by 8 bases; bases with no gene match: 8. The germline V gene has CDR1 MNHNY and CDR2 SVGAGI (reference sequence). The CDR3 consists of 13 residues. For the CDR3, the DNA is TGTGCCAGCCGCGAGGCGGGGGTGGAGACCCAGTACTTC. Its translation is CASREAGVETQYF.

The chain links TRBV19 to TRBJ1-6, with D unclear. Germline assignment: CDR1 LNHDA and CDR2 SQIVND (reference sequence). This CDR3 has 15 amino acids. Between the trimmed V and J ends, which lost 3 bases and 8 bases, there was a span of 14 bases. DNA of the CDR3: TGTGCCAGTAGTATGGGTCGGCCCGGAGATTCACCCCTCCACTTT. Protein sequence: CASSMGRPGDSPLHF. The entire variable domain, with the rest obtained from reference TRBV19 and TRBJ1-6, is as follows: DGGITQSPKYLFRKEGQNVTLSCEQNLNHDAMYWYRQDPGQGLRLIYYSQIVNDFQKGDIAEGYSVSREKKESFPLTVTSAQKNPTAFYLCASSMGRPGDSPLHFGNGTRLTVT.

This chain links TRBV5-1 with TRBJ2-1, with TRBD2 identical over 9 bases. The V segment lost 4 bases and the J segment 0 bases; nucleotides outside the gene matches: 8. This CDR3 region has 17 residues. Germline-derived CDR1 and CDR2 are SGHRS and YFSETQ. The CDR3 sequence is CASSPSAGGNSYNEQFF. As DNA, the CDR3 is TGCGCCAGCAGCCCCTCTGCGGGGGGGAACTCCTACAATGAGCAGTTCTTC.

This sequence joins TRBV7-9 and TRBJ2-7, with a tentative D call TRBD2 (6 bases). The CDR3 is made up of 15 amino acids. Trimming shortened V by 1 base and J by 2 bases, and 12 bases separated the two germline ends. From germline, CDR1 is SEHNR and CDR2 FQNEAQ (reference sequence). DNA for the CDR3: TGTGCCAGCAGCTTAGTTGGCGGGGCGGCCTACGAGCAGTACTTC. Protein product: CASSLVGGAAYEQYF.

The chain carries TRBV28 and TRBJ2-2; perhaps TRBD2 as D (5 bases). The length of the CDR3 is 13 residues. The germline V and J ends were trimmed by 4 bases and 3 bases, with 6 bases remaining between them. The germline CDR1 and CDR2 sequences are MDHEN and SYDVKM. The CDR3 DNA is TGTGCCAGCAGTTCAGCGGACACCGGGGAGCTGTTTTTT. Amino acids: CASSSADTGELFF.

J is TRBJ1-2 and V is TRBV10-3; D possibly corresponds to TRBD1 (6 bases). Germline values: CDR1 ENHRY, CDR2 SYGVKD. V lost 6 bases, J lost 4 bases, and 12 bases lay in between. CDR3 length: 13 amino acids. The CDR3 loop is CAISPGQFYGYTF. The CDR3, as DNA: TGTGCCATCAGCCCCGGACAGTTCTATGGCTACACCTTC.